These 9 T cell receptor beta chains were sequenced from one sample in a study of shared clonotypes between healthy human individuals. TCRdb keeps only in-frame clones here, not all; method: immunoSEQ multiplex PCR. Here the sample spans about 520,000 clones, about 84% being singletons. What was sequenced was PBMCs. All receptors derive from a woman between 35 and 50 years old in good health. Some clones in this sample may be carry-over from other donors' samples.

V gene TRBV18 combines with J gene TRBJ2-7; no clear D gene. Germline-derived CDR1 and CDR2 are KGHSH and LQKENI. V lost 5 bases and J lost 4, with 6 bases in between. The CDR3 loop spans 11 amino acids. CDR3 nucleotide sequence: TGTGCCAGCTCAGCAGAATACGAGCAGTACTTC. This translates into CASSAEYEQYF.

About this clone: This likely came from a read error, as a far larger clone is one base away. This chain joins TRBV11-2 and TRBJ1-1; D may be TRBD1 (5 bases). This CDR3 comprises 15 residues. In germline, CDR1 is SGHAT, CDR2 FQNNGV. V dropped 4 bases and J dropped 1 base, with 13 bases sitting between them. The CDR3 spells CASSSRHGQNTEAFF. CDR3 coding DNA: TGTGCCAGCAGCTCCCGTCACGGACAGAACACTGAAGCTTTCTTT. The full variable domain, its missing parts supplied by reference TRBV11-2 and TRBJ1-1, is EAGVAQSPRYKIIEKRQSVAFWCNPISGHATLYWYQQILGQGPKLLIQFQNNGVVDDSQLPKDRFSAERLKGVDSTLKIQPAKLEDSAVYLCASSSRHGQNTEAFFGQGTRLTVV.

A note on this clone: Compared with germline, one end of the junction differs, possibly owing to a read error. The chain links TRBV7-7 to TRBJ2-5, with 9 positions matching TRBD2. Germline values: CDR1 SSHAT, CDR2 FNYEAQ (reference sequence). The CDR3 contains 15 residues. The CDR3 sequence is CASSLGGTSKETQYF. The CDR3, as DNA: TGTGCTAGCAGCTTAGGGGGGACTAGCAAAGAGACCCAGTACTTC.

Note on this clone: Since a far larger clone is one base different, this is likely a read error. Other DNA sequences in this sample translate to the same CDR3. The chain combines TRBV4-2 with TRBJ1-5; perhaps TRBD1 as D (6 bases). The V end lost 0 bases, the J end lost 7 bases, and 16 bases lay between the germline ends. The CDR3 totals 16 residues. CDR1 and CDR2 (germline): LGHNA, YNFKEQ. The DNA of the CDR3 is TGTGCCAGCAGCCAAGATCTGAGACAGGACAACCAGCCCCAGCATTTT. Translating gives CASSQDLRQDNQPQHF.

V is TRBV5-1 and J is TRBJ2-2; 7 positions match TRBD2. V was clipped by 0 bases and J by 6 bases; unmatched bases: 8. Per the germline V gene, CDR1 is SGHRS and CDR2 is YFSETQ. The CDR3 has 16 residues. CDR3 loop: CASSLGWRERSGELFF. In nucleotides, the CDR3 is TGCGCCAGCAGCTTGGGCTGGCGGGAGAGGTCCGGGGAGCTGTTTTTT. The full variable domain, with the rest looked up from reference TRBV5-1 and TRBJ2-2, is KAGVTQTPRYLIKTRGQQVTLSCSPISGHRSVSWYQQTPGQGLQFLFEYFSETQRNKGNFPGRFSGRQFSNSRSEMNVSTLELGDSALYLCASSLGWRERSGELFFGEGSRLTVL.

This clone occurred a few times. The CDR3 region has the DNA TGTGCCAGCAGCCGGGGGGGACAGGGTGATGAAAAACTGTTTTTT. Protein product: CASSRGGQGDEKLFF. The rearrangement uses TRBV7-8 and TRBJ1-4, with 9 bases lining up with TRBD1. CDR1 SGHVS and CDR2 FQNEAQ come from the germline V gene. Trimming took 5 bases from V and 6 from J; bases not matched to a gene: 7. This CDR3 has 15 amino acids.

As regards this clone: A far larger clone is only one base removed, so a read error is likely. The chain uses TRBV5-1 and TRBJ2-5, with D unresolved. The V end lost 3 bases, the J end lost 2 bases, and 11 bases lay between the germline ends. The CDR3 consists of 14 residues. Germline CDR1 SGHRS, CDR2 YFSETQ. In DNA form, the CDR3 reads TGCGCCAGCAGCTCGACGACAAGGCAAGAGACCCAGTACTTC. Protein sequence: CASSSTTRQETQYF.

The chain is built from TRBV30 and TRBJ2-7, with D possibly being TRBD2 (6 bases). The V gene's germline CDR1 is GTSNPN and CDR2 SVGIG (reference sequence). CDR3 size: 13 residues. The V end lost 1 base, the J end lost 12 bases, and 19 bases lay between the germline ends. CDR3 coding DNA: TGTGCCTGGAGTGGGCCTAGCGAGGGGACTCGGTACTTC. Translating it yields CAWSGPSEGTRYF.

In nucleotides, the CDR3 is TGTGCCAGTAGTCCACGGGACAGGGGGTTTTATGGCTACACCTTC. As protein: CASSPRDRGFYGYTF. The V gene is TRBV19, the J gene TRBJ1-2; 11 positions match TRBD1. CDR3 length: 15 residues. Germline lookup yields CDR1 LNHDA and CDR2 SQIVND (reference sequence). The ends lost 5 bases at V and 5 bases at J; junction bases unmatched: 7.